Detailed here is one T cell receptor (beta chain). Its antigen is undetermined. The entry originates in a study of CD4 T cells in relation to SARS-CoV-2 and coronaviruses. This table comes from immunoSEQ multiplex PCR, and its TCRdb copy is limited to in-frame clones, with some not included. The sample includes around 9,800 clones, about 81% of them seen just once. The unexposed donors gave CD4+ T cells in about 2011-2018, prior to COVID-19. CD4+ T cells were isolated from the cells after around 11 days of culture. V gave up 4 bases and J gave up 3 bases, with 24 bases separating them. This CDR3 contains 18 residues. Per the germline V gene, CDR1 is SGHRS and CDR2 is YFSETQ.

The receptor was isolated from a human donor in good health. Input material: CD4+ T cells from PBMCs, cultured in vitro. J is TRBJ2-3 and V is TRBV5-1, with TRBD1 as a possible D gene (6 bases). The CDR3 is CASSGAQGSALGTDTQYF. The CDR3 nucleotides are TGCGCCAGCAGCGGGGCACAGGGTAGCGCCCTCGGGACAGATACGCAGTATTTT.